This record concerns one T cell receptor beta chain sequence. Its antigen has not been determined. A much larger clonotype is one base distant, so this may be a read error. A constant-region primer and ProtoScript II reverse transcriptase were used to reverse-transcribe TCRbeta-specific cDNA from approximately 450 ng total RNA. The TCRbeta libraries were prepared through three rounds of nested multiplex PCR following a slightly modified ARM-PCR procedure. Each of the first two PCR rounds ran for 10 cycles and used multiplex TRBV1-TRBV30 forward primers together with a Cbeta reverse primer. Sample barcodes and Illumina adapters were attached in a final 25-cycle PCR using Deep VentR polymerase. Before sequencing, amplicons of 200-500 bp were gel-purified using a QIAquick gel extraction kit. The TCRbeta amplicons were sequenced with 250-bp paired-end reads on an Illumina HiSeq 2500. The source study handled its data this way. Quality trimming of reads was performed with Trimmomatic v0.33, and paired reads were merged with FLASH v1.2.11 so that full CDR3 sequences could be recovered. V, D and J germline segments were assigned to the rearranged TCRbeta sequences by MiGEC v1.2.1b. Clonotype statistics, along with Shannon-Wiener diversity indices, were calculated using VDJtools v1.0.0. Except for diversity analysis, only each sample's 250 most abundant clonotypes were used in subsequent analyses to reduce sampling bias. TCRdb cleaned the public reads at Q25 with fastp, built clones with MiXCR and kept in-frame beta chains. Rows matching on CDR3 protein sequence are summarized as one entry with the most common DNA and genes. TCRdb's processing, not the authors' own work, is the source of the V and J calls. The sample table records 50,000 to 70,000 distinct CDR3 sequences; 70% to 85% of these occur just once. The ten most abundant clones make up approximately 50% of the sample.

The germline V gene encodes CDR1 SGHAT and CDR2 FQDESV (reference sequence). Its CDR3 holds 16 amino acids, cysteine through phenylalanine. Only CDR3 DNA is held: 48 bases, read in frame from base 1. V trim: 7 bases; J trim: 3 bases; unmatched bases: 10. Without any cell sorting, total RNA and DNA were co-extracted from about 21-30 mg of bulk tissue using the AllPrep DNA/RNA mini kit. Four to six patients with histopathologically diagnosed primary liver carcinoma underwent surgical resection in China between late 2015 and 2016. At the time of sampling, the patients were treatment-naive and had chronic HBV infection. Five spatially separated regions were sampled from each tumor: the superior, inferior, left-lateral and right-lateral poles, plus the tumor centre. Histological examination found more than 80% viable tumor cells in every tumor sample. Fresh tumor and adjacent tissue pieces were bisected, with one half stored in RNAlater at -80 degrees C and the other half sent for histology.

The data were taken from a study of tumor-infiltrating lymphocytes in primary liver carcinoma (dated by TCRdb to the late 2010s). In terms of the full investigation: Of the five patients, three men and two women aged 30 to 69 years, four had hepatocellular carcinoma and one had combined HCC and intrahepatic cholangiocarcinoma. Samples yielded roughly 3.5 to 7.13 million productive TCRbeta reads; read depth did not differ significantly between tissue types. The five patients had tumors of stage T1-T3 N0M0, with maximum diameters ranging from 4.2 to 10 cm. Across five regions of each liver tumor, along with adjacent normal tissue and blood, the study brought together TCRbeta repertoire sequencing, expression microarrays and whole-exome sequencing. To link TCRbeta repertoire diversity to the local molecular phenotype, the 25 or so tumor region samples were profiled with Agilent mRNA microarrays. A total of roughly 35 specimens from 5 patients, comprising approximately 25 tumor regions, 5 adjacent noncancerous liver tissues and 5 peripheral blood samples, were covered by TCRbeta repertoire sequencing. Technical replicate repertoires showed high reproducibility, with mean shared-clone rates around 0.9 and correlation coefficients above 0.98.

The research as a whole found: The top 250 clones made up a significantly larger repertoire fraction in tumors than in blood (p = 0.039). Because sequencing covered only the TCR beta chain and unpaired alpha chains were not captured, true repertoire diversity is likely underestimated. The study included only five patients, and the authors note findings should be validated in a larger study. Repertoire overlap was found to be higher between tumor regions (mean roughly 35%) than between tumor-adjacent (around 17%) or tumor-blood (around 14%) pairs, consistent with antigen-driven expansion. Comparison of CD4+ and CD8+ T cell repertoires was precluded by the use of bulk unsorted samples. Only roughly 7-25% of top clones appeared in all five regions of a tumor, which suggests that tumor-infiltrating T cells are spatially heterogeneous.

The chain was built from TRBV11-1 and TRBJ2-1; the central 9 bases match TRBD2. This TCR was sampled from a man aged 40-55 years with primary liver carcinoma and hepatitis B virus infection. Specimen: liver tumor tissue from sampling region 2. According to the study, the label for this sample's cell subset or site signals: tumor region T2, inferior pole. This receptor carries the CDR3 CASIPELAGDYNEQFF. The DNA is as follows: TGTGCCAGCATCCCTGAACTAGCGGGCGACTACAATGAGCAGTTCTTC.